This T cell receptor beta chain stems from a study of blood T cells in healthy people across ages. Per-sample yields of isolated PBMCs were at least 6 million. The CDR3 sequence is 13 residues long. From germline, CDR1 is SGHAT and CDR2 FQNNGV. Trimming shortened V by 5 bases and J by 11 bases, and 17 bases separated the two germline ends. General study points: Per million T cells, TCR beta diversity dropped roughly linearly as age increased.

Sample-barcoded 5' priming and a J-beta primer mix drove a second PCR of roughly 7 to 11 cycles. A template-switch adaptor with 12 random nucleotides tagged each cDNA molecule. A single record per CDR3 protein comes from TCRdb applying MiXCR to the 5' RACE reads. This sample has over 950,000 distinct CDR3 sequences, with about 51% found just once. The sample holds a few counts of this clonotype. As yet, its antigen is unknown. The source of this sequence is a woman between 55 and 75 years old in good health. This chain joins TRBV11-2 and TRBJ2-3, with D unclear. Input material: blood. The chain's CDR3 is CASSGNPTGEQYF. CDR3 DNA sequence: TGTGCCAGCAGCGGTAACCCCACCGGCGAGCAGTATTTT.